This T cell receptor (beta chain) is drawn from a study of blood T cell repertoires in COVID-19. Study in general: Sites across the United States, Italy and Spain contributed samples from acute and convalescent COVID-19. PBMCs, B-cell-depleted T cells, or T cells were the source of the cDNA or gDNA that made up the material.

This CDR3 region has 12 residues. The ends lost 2 bases at V and 13 bases at J; junction bases unmatched: 4. From germline, CDR1 is MDHEN and CDR2 SYDVKM. Original handling: Amplification of reference gene primers provided the estimated nucleated cell counts. The table came from immunoSEQ multiplex PCR; TCRdb's copy has only in-frame clones and leaves some out. V and J calls and clone size are copied from that table; D and trimming were computed from the DNA. The table has under 40,000 clones, around 86% seen once. The clonotype was recovered from a man in his fifties or sixties with active or convalescent COVID-19. The sequencing input was peripheral blood. The J gene is TRBJ2-1, the V gene TRBV28; TRBD2 aligns across 8 bases. The CDR3 sequence: CASSLGTRSQFF. CDR3 coding DNA: TGTGCCAGCAGTTTAGGGACTAGGTCCCAGTTCTTC.